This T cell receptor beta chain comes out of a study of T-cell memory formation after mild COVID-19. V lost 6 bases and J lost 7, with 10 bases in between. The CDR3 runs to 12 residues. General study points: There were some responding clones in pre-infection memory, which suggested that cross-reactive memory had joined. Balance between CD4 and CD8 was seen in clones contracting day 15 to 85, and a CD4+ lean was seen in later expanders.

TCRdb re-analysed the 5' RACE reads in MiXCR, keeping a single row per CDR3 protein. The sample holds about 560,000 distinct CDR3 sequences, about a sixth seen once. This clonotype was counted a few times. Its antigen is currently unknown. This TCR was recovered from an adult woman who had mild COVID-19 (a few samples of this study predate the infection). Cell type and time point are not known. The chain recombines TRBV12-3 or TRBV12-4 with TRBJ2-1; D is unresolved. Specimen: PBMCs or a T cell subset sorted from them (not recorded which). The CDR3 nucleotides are TGTGCCAGCAGCATCTACTCGAATGAGCAGTTCTTC. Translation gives CASSIYSNEQFF.